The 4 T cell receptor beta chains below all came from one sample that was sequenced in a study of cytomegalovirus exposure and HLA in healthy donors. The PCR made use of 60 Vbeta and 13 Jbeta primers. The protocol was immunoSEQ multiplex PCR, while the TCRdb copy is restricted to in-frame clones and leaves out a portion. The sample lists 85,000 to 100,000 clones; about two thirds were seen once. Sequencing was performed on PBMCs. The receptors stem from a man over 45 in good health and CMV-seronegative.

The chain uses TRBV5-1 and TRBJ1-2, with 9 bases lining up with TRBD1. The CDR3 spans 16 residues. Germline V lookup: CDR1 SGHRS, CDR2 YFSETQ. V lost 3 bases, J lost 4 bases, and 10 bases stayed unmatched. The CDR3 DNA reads TGCGCCAGCAGCTCCAACCCGGGACAGGGTGTCTATGGCTACACCTTC. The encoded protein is CASSSNPGQGVYGYTF.

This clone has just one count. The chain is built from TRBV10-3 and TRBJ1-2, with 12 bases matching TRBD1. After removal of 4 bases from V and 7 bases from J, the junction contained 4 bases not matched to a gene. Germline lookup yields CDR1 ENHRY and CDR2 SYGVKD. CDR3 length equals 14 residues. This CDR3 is CAISGGQGAFGYTF. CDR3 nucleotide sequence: TGTGCCATCAGTGGGGGACAGGGGGCCTTTGGCTACACCTTC.

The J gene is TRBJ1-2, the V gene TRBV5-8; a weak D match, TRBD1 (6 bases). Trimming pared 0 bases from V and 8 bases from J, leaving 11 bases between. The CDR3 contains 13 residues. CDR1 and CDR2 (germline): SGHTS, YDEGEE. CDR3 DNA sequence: TGTGCCAGCAGCTTGGACAGGGAGAGGGGCTACACCTTC. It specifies CASSLDRERGYTF.

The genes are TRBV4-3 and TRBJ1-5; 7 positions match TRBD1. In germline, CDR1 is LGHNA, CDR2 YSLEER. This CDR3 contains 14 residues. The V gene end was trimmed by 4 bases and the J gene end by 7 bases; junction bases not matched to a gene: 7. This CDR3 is CASSLRTGQQPQHF. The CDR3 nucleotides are TGCGCCAGCAGCCTAAGGACAGGCCAGCAGCCCCAGCATTTT.